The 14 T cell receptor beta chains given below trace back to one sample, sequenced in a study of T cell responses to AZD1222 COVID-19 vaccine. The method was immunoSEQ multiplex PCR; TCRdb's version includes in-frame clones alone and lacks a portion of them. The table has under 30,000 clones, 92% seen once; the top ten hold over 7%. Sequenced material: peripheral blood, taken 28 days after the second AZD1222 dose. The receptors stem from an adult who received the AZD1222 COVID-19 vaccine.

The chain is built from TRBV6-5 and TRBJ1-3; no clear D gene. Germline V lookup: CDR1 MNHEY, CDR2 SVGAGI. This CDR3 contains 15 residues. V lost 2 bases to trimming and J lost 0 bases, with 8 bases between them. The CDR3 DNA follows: TGTGCCAGCAGTTACAGGCAGCACTCTGGAAACACCATATATTTT. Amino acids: CASSYRQHSGNTIYF.

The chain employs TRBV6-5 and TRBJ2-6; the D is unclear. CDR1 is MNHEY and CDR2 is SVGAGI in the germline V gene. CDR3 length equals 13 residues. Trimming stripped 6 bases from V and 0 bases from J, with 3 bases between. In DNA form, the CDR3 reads TGTGCCAGCAGAACCTCTGGGGCCAACGTCCTGACTTTC. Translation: CASRTSGANVLTF.

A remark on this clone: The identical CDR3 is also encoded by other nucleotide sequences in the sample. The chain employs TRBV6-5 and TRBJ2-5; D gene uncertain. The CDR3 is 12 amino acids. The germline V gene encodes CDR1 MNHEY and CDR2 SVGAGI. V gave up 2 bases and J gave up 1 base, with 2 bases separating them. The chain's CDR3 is CASSYGQETQYF. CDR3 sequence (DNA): TGTGCCAGCAGTTACGGCCAAGAGACCCAGTACTTC.

DNA of the CDR3: TGCGCCAGCTATACCGGGGACAGCTCCTACGAGCAGTACTTC. Protein product: CASYTGDSSYEQYF. The chain uses TRBV5-1 and TRBJ2-7; 7 nucleotides align to TRBD1. Germline V gives CDR1 SGHRS, CDR2 YFSETQ. The CDR3 extends over 14 amino acids. V lost 7 bases to trimming and J lost 0 bases; unmatched junction nucleotides: 7.

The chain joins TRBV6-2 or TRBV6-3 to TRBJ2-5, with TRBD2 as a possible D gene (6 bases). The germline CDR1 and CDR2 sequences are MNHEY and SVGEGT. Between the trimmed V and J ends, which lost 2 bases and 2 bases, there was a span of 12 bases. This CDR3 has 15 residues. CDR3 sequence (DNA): TGTGCCAGCAGTTACGACTCCCGGGGGCAAGAGACCCAGTACTTC. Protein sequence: CASSYDSRGQETQYF.

DNA of the CDR3: TGTGCCAGTAGTATTCTTATGGACTACAATGAGCAGTTCTTC. Translating it yields CASSILMDYNEQFF. V gene TRBV19 combines with J gene TRBJ2-1; D is uncertain. Germline V gives CDR1 LNHDA, CDR2 SQIVND (reference sequence). Trimming pared 3 bases from V and 3 bases from J, leaving 9 bases between. The CDR3 length is 14 residues.

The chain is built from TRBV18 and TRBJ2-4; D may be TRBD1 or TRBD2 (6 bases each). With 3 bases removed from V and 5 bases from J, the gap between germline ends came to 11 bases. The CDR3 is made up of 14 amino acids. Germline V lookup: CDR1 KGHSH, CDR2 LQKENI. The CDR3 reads CASSPRGDENIQYF. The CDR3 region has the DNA TGTGCCAGCTCACCTAGGGGGGATGAAAACATTCAGTACTTC. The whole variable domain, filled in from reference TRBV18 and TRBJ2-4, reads NAGVMQNPRHLVRRRGQEARLRCSPMKGHSHVYWYRQLPEEGLKFMVYLQKENIIDESGMPKERFSAEFPKEGPSILRIQQVVRGDSAAYFCASSPRGDENIQYFGAGTRLSVL.

This CDR3 is CASSLGLAVEGETQYF. The CDR3 DNA follows: TGTGCCAGCAGCTTGGGACTAGCGGTAGAGGGGGAGACCCAGTACTTC. The J gene is TRBJ2-5, the V gene TRBV7-3; 11 bases map to TRBD2. Germline assignment: CDR1 SGHTA and CDR2 FQGTGA. CDR3 size: 16 residues. V shed 3 bases, J shed 5 bases, and the junction held 8 bases outside the gene matches.

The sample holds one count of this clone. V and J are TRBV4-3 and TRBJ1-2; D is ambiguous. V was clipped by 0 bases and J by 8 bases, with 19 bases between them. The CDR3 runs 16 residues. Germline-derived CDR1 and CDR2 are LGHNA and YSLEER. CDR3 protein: CASSQDDAVYPDGYTF. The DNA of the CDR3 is TGCGCCAGCAGCCAAGACGACGCTGTATACCCCGACGGCTACACCTTC.

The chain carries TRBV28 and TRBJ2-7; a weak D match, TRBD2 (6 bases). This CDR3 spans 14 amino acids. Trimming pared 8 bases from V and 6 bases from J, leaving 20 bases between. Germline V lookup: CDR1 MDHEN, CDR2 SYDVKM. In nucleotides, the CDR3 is TGTGCCAGCTATCGACTAGGTACTTTTTCCGAGCAGTACTTC. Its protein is CASYRLGTFSEQYF. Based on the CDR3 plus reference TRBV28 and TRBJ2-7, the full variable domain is DVKVTQSSRYLVKRTGEKVFLECVQDMDHENMFWYRQDPGLGLRLIYFSYDVKMKEKGDIPEGYSVSREKKERFSLILESASTNQTSMYLCASYRLGTFSEQYFGPGTRLTVT.

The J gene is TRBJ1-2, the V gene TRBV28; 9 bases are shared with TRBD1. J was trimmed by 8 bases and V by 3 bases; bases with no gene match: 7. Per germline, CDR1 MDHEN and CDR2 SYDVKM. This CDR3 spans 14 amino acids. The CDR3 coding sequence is TGTGCCAGCAGTTTGGGACAGGGAAGAGGGGGCTACACCTTC. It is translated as CASSLGQGRGGYTF.

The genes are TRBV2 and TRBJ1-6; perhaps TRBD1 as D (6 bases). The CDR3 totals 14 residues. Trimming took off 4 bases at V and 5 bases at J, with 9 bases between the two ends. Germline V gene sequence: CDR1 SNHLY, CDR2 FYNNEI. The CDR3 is CASSGTDNNSPLHF. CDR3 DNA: TGTGCCAGCAGTGGGACAGATAATAATTCACCCCTCCACTTT.

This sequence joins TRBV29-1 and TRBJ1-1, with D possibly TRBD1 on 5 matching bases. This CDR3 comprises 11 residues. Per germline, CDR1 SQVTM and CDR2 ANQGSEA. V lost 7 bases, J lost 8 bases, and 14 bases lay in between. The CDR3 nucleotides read TGCAGCGCAGCCGGGACCATAGAAGCTTTCTTT. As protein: CSAAGTIEAFF.

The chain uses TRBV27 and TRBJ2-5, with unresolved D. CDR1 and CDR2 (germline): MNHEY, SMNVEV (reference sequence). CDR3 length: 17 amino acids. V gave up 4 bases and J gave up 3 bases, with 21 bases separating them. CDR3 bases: TGTGCCAGCAGTTCAGGCCGCGGACGACCAAAGGAAGAGACCCAGTACTTC. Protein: CASSSGRGRPKEETQYF.